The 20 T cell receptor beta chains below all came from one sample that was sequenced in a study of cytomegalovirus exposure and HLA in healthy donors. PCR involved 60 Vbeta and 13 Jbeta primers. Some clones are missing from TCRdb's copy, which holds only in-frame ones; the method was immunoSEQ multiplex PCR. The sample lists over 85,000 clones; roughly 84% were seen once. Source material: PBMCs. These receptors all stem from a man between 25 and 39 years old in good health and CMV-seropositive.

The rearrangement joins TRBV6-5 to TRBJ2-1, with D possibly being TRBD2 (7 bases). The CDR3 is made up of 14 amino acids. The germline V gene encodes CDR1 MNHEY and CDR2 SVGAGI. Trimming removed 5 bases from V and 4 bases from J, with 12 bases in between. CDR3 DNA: TGTGCCAGCAGTAAAGGGGGGGCGTACAATGAGCAGTTCTTC. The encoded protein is CASSKGGAYNEQFF.

This chain's CDR3 is CASSPVGGGASGELFF. The CDR3 DNA follows: TGTGCCAGCAGCCCGGTCGGCGGGGGGGCCAGCGGGGAGCTGTTTTTT. J is TRBJ2-2 and V is TRBV7-9, with TRBD2 identical over 9 bases. CDR3 length: 16 residues. V was pared by 5 bases and J by 7 bases, with 11 bases of the junction left unmatched. The germline V gene has CDR1 SEHNR and CDR2 FQNEAQ (reference sequence).

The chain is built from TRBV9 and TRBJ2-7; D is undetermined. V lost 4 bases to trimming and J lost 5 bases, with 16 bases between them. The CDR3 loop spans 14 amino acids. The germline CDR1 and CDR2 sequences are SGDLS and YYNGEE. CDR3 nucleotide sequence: TGTGCCAGCAGCCCACGGCCCTTGGGCCACGAGCAGTACTTC. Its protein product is CASSPRPLGHEQYF. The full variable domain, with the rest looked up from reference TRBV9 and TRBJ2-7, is DSGVTQTPKHLITATGQRVTLRCSPRSGDLSVYWYQQSLDQGLQFLIQYYNGEERAKGNILERFSAQQFPDLHSELNLSSLELGDSALYFCASSPRPLGHEQYFGPGTRLTVT.

CDR3 sequence: CASSPPSGGTEAFF. The CDR3 DNA is TGTGCCAGCTCACCACCGTCAGGGGGTACTGAAGCTTTCTTT. The chain couples TRBV18 to TRBJ1-1; the match to TRBD1 covers 7 bases. The CDR3 totals 14 residues. The J segment lost 5 bases and the V segment lost 0 bases, leaving 3 bases of the junction unmatched. CDR1 is KGHSH, CDR2 LQKENI, per germline.

The CDR3 DNA follows: TGCGCCAGCAGCCAAGACCTCATAAAGGGGCAGGGCGAAGTCACCGGGGAGCTGTTTTTT. This codes for CASSQDLIKGQGEVTGELFF. The chain uses TRBV4-3 and TRBJ2-2; a possible D gene is TRBD1 (5 bases). This CDR3 is 20 amino acids long. Germline values: CDR1 LGHNA, CDR2 YSLEER. Trimming left V 0 bases short and J 4 bases short, with 24 bases between.

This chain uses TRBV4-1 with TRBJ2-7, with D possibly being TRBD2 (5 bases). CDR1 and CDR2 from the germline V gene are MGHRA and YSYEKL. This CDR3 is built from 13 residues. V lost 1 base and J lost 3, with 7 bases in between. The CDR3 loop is CASSQARDYEQYF. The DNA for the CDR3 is TGCGCCAGCAGCCAAGCACGGGACTACGAGCAGTACTTC.

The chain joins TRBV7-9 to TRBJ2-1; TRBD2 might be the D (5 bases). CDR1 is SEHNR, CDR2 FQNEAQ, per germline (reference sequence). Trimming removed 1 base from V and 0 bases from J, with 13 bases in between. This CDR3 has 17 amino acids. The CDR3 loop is CASSLEGTSYSYNEQFF. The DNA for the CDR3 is TGTGCCAGCAGCTTAGAGGGTACTAGTTACTCCTACAATGAGCAGTTCTTC.

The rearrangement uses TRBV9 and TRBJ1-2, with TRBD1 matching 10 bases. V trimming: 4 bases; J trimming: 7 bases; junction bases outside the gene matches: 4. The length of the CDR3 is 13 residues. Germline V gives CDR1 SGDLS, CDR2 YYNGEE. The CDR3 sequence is CASSPRQGAGYTF. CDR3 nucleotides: TGTGCCAGCAGCCCAAGACAGGGGGCTGGCTACACCTTC.

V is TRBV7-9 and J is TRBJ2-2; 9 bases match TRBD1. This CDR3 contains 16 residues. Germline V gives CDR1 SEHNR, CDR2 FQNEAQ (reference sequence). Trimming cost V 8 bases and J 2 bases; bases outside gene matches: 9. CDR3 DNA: TGTGCCAGCTTGCCGGGACAGGGACCAAACACCGGGGAGCTGTTTTTT. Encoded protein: CASLPGQGPNTGELFF.

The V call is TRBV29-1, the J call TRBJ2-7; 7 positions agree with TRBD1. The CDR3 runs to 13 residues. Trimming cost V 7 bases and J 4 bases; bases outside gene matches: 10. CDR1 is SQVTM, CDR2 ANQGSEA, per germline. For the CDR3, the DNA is TGCAGCGGGGTGGACAGGAGAACTTACGAGCAGTACTTC. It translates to CSGVDRRTYEQYF.

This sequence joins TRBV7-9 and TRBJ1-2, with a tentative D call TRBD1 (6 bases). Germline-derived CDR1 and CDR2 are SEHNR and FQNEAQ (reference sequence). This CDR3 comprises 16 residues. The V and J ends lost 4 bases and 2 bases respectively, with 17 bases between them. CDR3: CASSSKPDRRNYGYTF. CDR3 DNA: TGTGCCAGCAGCTCAAAACCGGACAGAAGAAACTATGGCTACACCTTC.

The CDR3 is CASFPGRDRGNTIYF. Written as DNA, the CDR3 is TGTGCCAGCTTCCCAGGGAGGGACAGGGGAAACACCATATATTTT. The genes are TRBV28 and TRBJ1-3, with 8 bases matching TRBD1. Germline trimming cut 8 bases from V and 4 bases from J; bases unmatched to any gene: 10. Germline V gene data show CDR1 as MDHEN and CDR2 as SYDVKM. This CDR3 has 15 residues.

The CDR3 loop reads CASSLFGGGTTDTQYF. Here the CDR3 DNA reads TGCGCCAGCAGCTTGTTTGGCGGGGGGACCACAGATACGCAGTATTTT. This chain connects TRBV5-1 to TRBJ2-3, with 8 nucleotides matching TRBD2. This CDR3 is 16 amino acids long. In germline, CDR1 is SGHRS, CDR2 YFSETQ. V was clipped by 1 base and J by 2 bases; unmatched bases: 6.

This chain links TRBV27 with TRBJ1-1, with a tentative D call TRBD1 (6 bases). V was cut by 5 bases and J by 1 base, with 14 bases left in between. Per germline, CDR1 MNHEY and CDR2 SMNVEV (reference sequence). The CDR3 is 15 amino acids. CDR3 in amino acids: CASSLTGYPNTEAFF. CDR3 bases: TGTGCCAGCAGTCTCACAGGGTATCCGAACACTGAAGCTTTCTTT.

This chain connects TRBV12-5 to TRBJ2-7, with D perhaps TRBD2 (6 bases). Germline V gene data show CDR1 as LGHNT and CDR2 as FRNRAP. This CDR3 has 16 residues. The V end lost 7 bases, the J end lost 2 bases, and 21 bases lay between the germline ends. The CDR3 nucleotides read TGTGCTAGTGACACTCCTCGCGGGACGGCTCCCTACGAGCAGTACTTC. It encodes CASDTPRGTAPYEQYF. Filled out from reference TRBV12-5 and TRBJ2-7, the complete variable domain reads DARVTQTPRHKVTEMGQEVTMRCQPILGHNTVFWYRQTMMQGLELLAYFRNRAPLDDSGMPKDRFSAEMPDATLATLKIQPSEPRDSAVYFCASDTPRGTAPYEQYFGPGTRLTVT.

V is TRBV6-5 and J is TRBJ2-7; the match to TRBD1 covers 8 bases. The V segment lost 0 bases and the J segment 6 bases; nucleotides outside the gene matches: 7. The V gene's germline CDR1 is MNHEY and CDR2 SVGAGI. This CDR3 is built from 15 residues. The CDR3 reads CASSYSRTGISEQYF. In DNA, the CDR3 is TGTGCCAGCAGTTACTCTCGGACAGGGATTTCCGAGCAGTACTTC.

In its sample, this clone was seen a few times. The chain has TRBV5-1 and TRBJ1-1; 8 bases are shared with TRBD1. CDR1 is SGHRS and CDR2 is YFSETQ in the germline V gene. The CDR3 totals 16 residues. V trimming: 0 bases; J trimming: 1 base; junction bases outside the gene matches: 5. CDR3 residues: CASSLGQGAGNTEAFF. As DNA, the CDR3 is TGCGCCAGCAGCTTGGGTCAGGGGGCAGGGAACACTGAAGCTTTCTTT.

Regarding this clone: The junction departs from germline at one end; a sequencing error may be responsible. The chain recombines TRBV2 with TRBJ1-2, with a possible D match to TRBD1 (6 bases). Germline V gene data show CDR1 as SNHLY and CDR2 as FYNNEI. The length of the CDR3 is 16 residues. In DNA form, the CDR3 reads TGTGCCAGCAGCGAAGGGTCCACAGGGTCTGGCTATGGCTACACCTTC. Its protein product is CASSEGSTGSGYGYTF. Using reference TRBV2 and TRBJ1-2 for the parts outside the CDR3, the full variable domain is EPEVTQTPSHQVTQMGQEVILRCVPISNHLYFYWYRQILGQKVEFLVSFYNNEISEKSEIFDDQFSVERPDGSNFTLKIRSTKLEDSAMYFCASSEGSTGSGYGYTFGSGTRLTVV.

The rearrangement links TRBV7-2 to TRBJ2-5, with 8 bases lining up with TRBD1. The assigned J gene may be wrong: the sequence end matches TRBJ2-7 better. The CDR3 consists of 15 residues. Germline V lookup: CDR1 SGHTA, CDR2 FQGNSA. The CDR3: CASSLVGQGSYEQYF. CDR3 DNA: TGTGCCAGCAGCTTAGTCGGACAGGGATCCTACGAGCAGTACTTC.

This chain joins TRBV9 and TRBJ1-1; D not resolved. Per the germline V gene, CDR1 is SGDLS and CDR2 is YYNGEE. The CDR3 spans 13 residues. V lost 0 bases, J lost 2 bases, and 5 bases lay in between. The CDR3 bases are TGTGCCAGCAGCGTAGACAGCAACACTGAAGCTTTCTTT. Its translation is CASSVDSNTEAFF.